Below, 9 T cell receptor beta chains from the same sample are listed, as sequenced in a study of OX40 agonist ivuxolimab in advanced cancers. Sequencing was performed with immunoSEQ multiplex PCR; in TCRdb, only in-frame clones are kept and a portion is missing. The repertoire holds about 80,000 clones, over 80% seen once, with about 9.4% in the top ten. The source material was CD4+ or CD8+ T cells sorted from blood, sampled in a trial of the OX40 agonist ivuxolimab. These receptors were collected from an adult with an advanced solid tumor such as melanoma, head and neck, liver or kidney cancer.

The V and J genes are TRBV10-3 and TRBJ2-7; tentatively, D is TRBD1 or TRBD2 (5 bases each). Germline V gene sequence: CDR1 ENHRY, CDR2 SYGVKD. The CDR3 contains 15 residues. With 3 bases removed from V and 5 bases from J, the gap between germline ends came to 17 bases. The CDR3 spells CAISDPTGMGDEQYF. CDR3 DNA sequence: TGTGCCATCAGTGACCCAACTGGTATGGGGGACGAGCAGTACTTC.

J is TRBJ2-3 and V is TRBV5-6; D might be TRBD1 or TRBD2, each matching 6 bases. Germline assignment: CDR1 SGHDT and CDR2 YYEEEE. CDR3 length: 13 amino acids. V shed 0 bases and J shed 6 bases, with 8 bases lying between them. In DNA, the CDR3 is TGTGCCAGCAGCTTGGGGGGGGCCGATACGCAGTATTTT. Translated: CASSLGGADTQYF.

Only a few counts were recorded for this clone. V usage is TRBV27 and J usage is TRBJ1-6; no reliable D call. The CDR3 has 14 residues. Germline V gene sequence: CDR1 MNHEY, CDR2 SMNVEV (reference sequence). Trimming took off 3 bases at V and 10 bases at J, with 13 bases between the two ends. The CDR3 sequence is CASSFRFGQSPLHF. In DNA, the CDR3 is TGTGCCAGCAGTTTCAGGTTCGGTCAGTCACCCCTCCACTTT.

The sample holds one count of this clone. This chain links TRBV7-6 with TRBJ2-2, with D perhaps given as TRBD1 or TRBD2 (6 bases each). The ends were cut back, 3 bases at V and 6 bases at J, with 17 bases in the middle. Germline V gives CDR1 SGHVS, CDR2 FNYEAQ. CDR3 length: 16 residues. DNA of the CDR3: TGTGCCAGCAGCTTCTCGGGGGCCGCGGCCGCCGGGGAGCTGTTTTTT. This codes for CASSFSGAAAAGELFF.

The V gene is TRBV13, the J gene TRBJ1-1; 7 bases are a match to TRBD1. The CDR3 length is 14 residues. Trimming at V came to 4 bases and at J to 2 bases, leaving 4 bases not matched to a gene. Germline CDR1 PRHDT, CDR2 FYEKMQ (reference sequence). The DNA of the CDR3 is TGTGCCAGCAGCTCCGGGACAGCTAACACTGAAGCTTTCTTT. Translation: CASSSGTANTEAFF.

The CDR3 is CASSETGEIYEQYF. For the CDR3, the DNA is TGTGCCAGCAGTGAAACAGGGGAAATCTACGAGCAGTACTTC. V is TRBV25-1 and J is TRBJ2-7; 7 bases line up with TRBD1. The CDR3 has 14 residues. V lost 2 bases to trimming and J lost 3 bases; unmatched junction nucleotides: 4. Germline lookup yields CDR1 MGHDK and CDR2 SYGVNS.

The chain couples TRBV4-2 to TRBJ2-7; D is ambiguous. Trimming pared 5 bases from V and 3 bases from J, leaving 14 bases between. The CDR3 sequence is 14 residues long. CDR1 and CDR2 from the germline V gene are LGHNA and YNFKEQ. CDR3 loop: CASSVGGVDYEQYF. DNA for the CDR3: TGTGCCAGCAGCGTCGGTGGGGTCGACTACGAGCAGTACTTC.

This clone was counted only a few times. The same CDR3 also results from other DNA sequences found in this sample. This chain uses TRBV27 with TRBJ2-1, with D unresolved. The CDR3 extends over 12 amino acids. CDR1 MNHEY and CDR2 SMNVEV come from the germline V gene (reference sequence). V shed 2 bases and J shed 6 bases, with 5 bases lying between them. In nucleotides, the CDR3 is TGTGCCAGCAGTTTAATAGGCAATGAGCAGTTCTTC. It encodes CASSLIGNEQFF.

V and J are TRBV14 and TRBJ2-4; D might be TRBD1 or TRBD2, each matching 5 bases. Germline V CDR1 and CDR2: SGHDN, FVKESK. CDR3 size: 14 residues. V lost 4 bases to trimming and J lost 12 bases, with 19 bases between them. Written as DNA, the CDR3 is TGTGCCAGCAGCCTAGGCCTGGGACCGCCCGATCAGTACTTC. This codes for CASSLGLGPPDQYF.